This TCR beta chain emerged from a study of T-cell reconstitution after alpha-beta-depleted transplantation in children. The CDR3 is 12 residues long. Germline values: CDR1 SGHAT, CDR2 FQNNGV. Deletions cut 7 bases from V and 1 base from J, with 7 bases between. Construction of the TCRbeta library involved unique molecular identifiers. TCRdb redid the calling of the PCR reads with MiXCR, one entry per CDR3 protein. The table shows 170,000 or so distinct CDR3 sequences, with around 6.8% occurring only once. The chain links TRBV11-2 to TRBJ1-1; D not certain. The source was PBMCs from the stem cell graft donor, collected from the stem cell graft. The clonotype originates from a human donor who donated a stem cell graft to a child with Wiskott-Aldrich syndrome. The CDR3 DNA follows: TGTGCCAGCAAGGCCAGGAACACTGAAGCTTTCTTT. It specifies CASKARNTEAFF.